This entry lists 9 T cell receptor beta chains sequenced from one sample in a study of blood T cells in healthy people across ages. The second PCR ran about 7 to 12 cycles with a sample-barcoded 5' primer and J-beta primers. In TCRdb, the 5' RACE reads were re-called with MiXCR into one record per CDR3 protein. The sample yields around 620,000 distinct CDR3 sequences, 25% to 30% seen once. Sequences were obtained from blood. These receptors were obtained from a woman in her 70s in good health.

This clonotype was observed a handful of times. Here the CDR3 DNA reads TGTGCCTGGAGTGGGACAGGGTTGAACAATCAGCCCCAGCATTTT. This sequence encodes CAWSGTGLNNQPQHF. The chain combines TRBV30 with TRBJ1-5, with TRBD1 identical over 8 bases. Germline values: CDR1 GTSNPN, CDR2 SVGIG (reference sequence). V lost 1 base and J lost 3; bases outside the gene matches: 5. The CDR3 length is 15 residues.

J is TRBJ1-1 and V is TRBV29-1; no firm D call. V dropped 2 bases and J dropped 2 bases, with 15 bases sitting between them. The germline V gene encodes CDR1 SQVTM and CDR2 ANQGSEA. The CDR3 has 15 residues. CDR3 sequence (DNA): TGCAGCGTTGAACCTCAGTCTATTGCAAACACTGAAGCTTTCTTT. This sequence encodes CSVEPQSIANTEAFF.

This clonotype showed up just a few times. The V gene is TRBV7-9, the J gene TRBJ2-1, with D possibly matching TRBD2 (5 bases). The length of the CDR3 is 16 residues. Germline-derived CDR1 and CDR2 are SEHNR and FQNEAQ (reference sequence). The ends were cut back, 1 base at V and 0 bases at J, with 10 bases in the middle. CDR3: CASSLGVGSSYNEQFF. For the CDR3, the DNA is TGTGCCAGCAGCTTAGGAGTGGGGAGCTCCTACAATGAGCAGTTCTTC.

This clonotype was seen a few times. The chain links TRBV27 to TRBJ1-4, with 9 bases lining up with TRBD1. V shed 5 bases and J 7 bases; nucleotides not matched to a gene: 5. Germline V gene data show CDR1 as MNHEY and CDR2 as SMNVEV (reference sequence). The CDR3 contains 14 residues. The CDR3: CASSKQGAGEKLFF. DNA for the CDR3: TGTGCCAGCAGTAAACAGGGGGCAGGTGAAAAACTGTTTTTT.

This chain joins TRBV27 and TRBJ2-1; D unclear. The CDR3 runs to 13 residues. Trimming removed 7 bases from V and 3 bases from J, with 10 bases in between. Germline loops: CDR1 MNHEY, CDR2 SMNVEV (reference sequence). CDR3 DNA: TGTGCCAGCATAGGACCCTTCTACAATGAGCAGTTCTTC. The encoded protein is CASIGPFYNEQFF.

This chain links TRBV7-2 with TRBJ2-5; TRBD1 or TRBD2 may be the D gene (5 bases each). CDR3 size: 12 residues. The V end was cut by 9 bases, the J end by 5 bases, with 13 bases between. Germline lookup yields CDR1 SGHTA and CDR2 FQGNSA. The CDR3 bases are TGTGCCAGACGTCGGGGCTGGGAGACCCAGTACTTC. This sequence encodes CARRRGWETQYF.

This clonotype has only one observation. This may arise from a read error, as a much more abundant clone is one base away. The genes are TRBV12-3 or TRBV12-4 and TRBJ1-1; possibly TRBD1 for D (6 bases). Trimming shortened V by 6 bases and J by 1 base, and 9 bases separated the two germline ends. This CDR3 region has 13 residues. DNA of the CDR3: TGTGCCAGCAGACGGACAGAGAACACTGAAGCTTTCTTT. Protein: CASRRTENTEAFF.

This sequence joins TRBV4-3 and TRBJ2-1; 9 bases are shared with TRBD2. The CDR3 loop spans 18 amino acids. Trimming removed 0 bases from V and 2 bases from J; junction bases left unmatched: 8. Germline V gene data show CDR1 as LGHNA and CDR2 as YSLEER. CDR3 sequence reads: CASSQDGIAGGPYNEQFF. The CDR3 DNA reads TGCGCCAGCAGCCAAGACGGAATCGCGGGGGGGCCCTACAATGAGCAGTTCTTC.

This clonotype has at least ten counts. The chain employs TRBV5-1 and TRBJ2-2; D is possibly TRBD1 (5 bases). From germline, CDR1 is SGHRS and CDR2 YFSETQ. The V and J ends lost 4 bases and 3 bases respectively, with 7 bases between them. CDR3 length equals 13 residues. The CDR3 DNA reads as TGCGCCAGCAGCCCACAGGACACCGGGGAGCTGTTTTTT. It translates to CASSPQDTGELFF.